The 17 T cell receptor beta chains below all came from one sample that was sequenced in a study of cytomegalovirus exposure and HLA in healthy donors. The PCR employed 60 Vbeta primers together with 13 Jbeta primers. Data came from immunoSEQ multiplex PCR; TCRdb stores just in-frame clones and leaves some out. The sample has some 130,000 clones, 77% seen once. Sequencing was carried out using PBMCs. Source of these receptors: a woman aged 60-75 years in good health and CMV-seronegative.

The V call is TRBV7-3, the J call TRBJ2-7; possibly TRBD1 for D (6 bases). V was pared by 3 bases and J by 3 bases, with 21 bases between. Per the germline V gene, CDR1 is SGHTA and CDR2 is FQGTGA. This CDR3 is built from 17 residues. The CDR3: CASSFLNLRQGRYEQYF. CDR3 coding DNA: TGTGCCAGCAGCTTCCTGAACCTGAGGCAGGGGCGCTACGAGCAGTACTTC.

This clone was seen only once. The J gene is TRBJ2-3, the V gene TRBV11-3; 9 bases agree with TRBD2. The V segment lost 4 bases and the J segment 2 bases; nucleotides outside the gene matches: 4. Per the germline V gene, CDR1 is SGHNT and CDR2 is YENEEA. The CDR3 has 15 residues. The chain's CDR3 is CASSWRGGNTDTQYF. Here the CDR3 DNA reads TGTGCCAGCAGCTGGCGGGGGGGCAACACAGATACGCAGTATTTT.

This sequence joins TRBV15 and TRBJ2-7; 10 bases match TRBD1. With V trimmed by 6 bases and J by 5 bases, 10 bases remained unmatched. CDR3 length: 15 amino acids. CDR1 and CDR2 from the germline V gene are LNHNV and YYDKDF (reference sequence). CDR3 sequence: CATRPEGQGSHEQYF. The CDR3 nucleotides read TGTGCCACCAGGCCCGAGGGACAGGGGAGTCACGAGCAGTACTTC.

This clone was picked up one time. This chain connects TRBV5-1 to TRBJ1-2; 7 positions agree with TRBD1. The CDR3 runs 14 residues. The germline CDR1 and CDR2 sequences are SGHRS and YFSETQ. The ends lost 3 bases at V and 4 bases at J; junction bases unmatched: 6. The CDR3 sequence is CASSSEGQVYGYTF. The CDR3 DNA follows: TGCGCCAGCAGCTCGGAAGGACAGGTCTATGGCTACACCTTC.

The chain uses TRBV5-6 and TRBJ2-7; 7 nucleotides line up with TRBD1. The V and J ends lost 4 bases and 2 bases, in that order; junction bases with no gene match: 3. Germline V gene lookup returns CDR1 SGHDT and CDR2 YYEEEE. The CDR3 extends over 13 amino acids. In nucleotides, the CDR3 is TGTGCCAGCAGCCGGGACAGTCCCTACGAGCAGTACTTC. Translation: CASSRDSPYEQYF.

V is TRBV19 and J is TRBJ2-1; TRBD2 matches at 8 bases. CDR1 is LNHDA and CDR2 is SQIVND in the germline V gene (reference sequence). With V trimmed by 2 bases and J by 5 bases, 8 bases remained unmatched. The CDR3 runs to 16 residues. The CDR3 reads CASSIRGRRLDNEQFF. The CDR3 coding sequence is TGTGCCAGTAGTATACGCGGGAGGAGGTTGGACAATGAGCAGTTCTTC.

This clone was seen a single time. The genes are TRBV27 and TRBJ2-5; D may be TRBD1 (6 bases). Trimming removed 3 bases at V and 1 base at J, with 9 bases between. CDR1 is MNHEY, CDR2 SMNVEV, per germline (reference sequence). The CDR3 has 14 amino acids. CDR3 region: CASSFMDSQETQYF. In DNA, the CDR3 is TGTGCCAGCAGTTTTATGGACAGCCAAGAGACCCAGTACTTC.

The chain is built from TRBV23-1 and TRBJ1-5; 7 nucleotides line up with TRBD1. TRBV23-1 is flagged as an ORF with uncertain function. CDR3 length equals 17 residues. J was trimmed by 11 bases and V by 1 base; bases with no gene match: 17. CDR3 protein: CASSQFWQGQLSATQHF. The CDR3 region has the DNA TGCGCCAGCAGTCAATTCTGGCAGGGACAGCTATCAGCGACCCAGCATTTT.

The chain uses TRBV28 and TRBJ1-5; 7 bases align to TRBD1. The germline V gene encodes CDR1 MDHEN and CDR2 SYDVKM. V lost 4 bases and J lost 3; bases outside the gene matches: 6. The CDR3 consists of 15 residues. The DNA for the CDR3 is TGTGCCAGCAGTTCACAGACAGGGTACAATCAGCCCCAGCATTTT. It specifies CASSSQTGYNQPQHF.

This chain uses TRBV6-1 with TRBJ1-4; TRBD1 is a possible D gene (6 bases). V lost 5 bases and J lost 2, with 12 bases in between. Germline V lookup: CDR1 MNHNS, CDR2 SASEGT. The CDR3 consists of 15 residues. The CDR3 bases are TGTGCCAGCAGTACCACAGGGACGACTAATGAAAAACTGTTTTTT. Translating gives CASSTTGTTNEKLFF.

The CDR3 loop is CASSAGTGGYTF. The CDR3, as DNA: TGTGCCAGCAGCGCCGGGACAGGGGGCTACACCTTC. This chain uses TRBV6-4 with TRBJ1-2, with 9 bases that match TRBD1. Germline V gene data show CDR1 as MRHNA and CDR2 as SNTAGT. J gave up 8 bases and V 6 bases, and 4 bases lay outside the gene matches. The CDR3 has 12 residues.

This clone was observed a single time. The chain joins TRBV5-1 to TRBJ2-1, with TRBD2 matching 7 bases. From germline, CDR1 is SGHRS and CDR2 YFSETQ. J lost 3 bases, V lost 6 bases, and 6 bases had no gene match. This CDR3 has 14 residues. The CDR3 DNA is TGCGCCAGCACCCCGGGCGGGAGCTACAATGAGCAGTTCTTC. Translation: CASTPGGSYNEQFF. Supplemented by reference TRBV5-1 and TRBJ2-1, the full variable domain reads KAGVTQTPRYLIKTRGQQVTLSCSPISGHRSVSWYQQTPGQGLQFLFEYFSETQRNKGNFPGRFSGRQFSNSRSEMNVSTLELGDSALYLCASTPGGSYNEQFFGPGTRLTVL.

Here the CDR3 reads CASRKGGGTQETQYF. DNA of the CDR3: TGCGCCAGCCGAAAGGGAGGAGGCACACAAGAGACCCAGTACTTC. This chain uses TRBV5-1 with TRBJ2-5; TRBD2 might be the D (6 bases). This CDR3 is built from 15 residues. Trimming took 7 bases from V and 2 from J, leaving 18 bases between them. Germline lookup yields CDR1 SGHRS and CDR2 YFSETQ.

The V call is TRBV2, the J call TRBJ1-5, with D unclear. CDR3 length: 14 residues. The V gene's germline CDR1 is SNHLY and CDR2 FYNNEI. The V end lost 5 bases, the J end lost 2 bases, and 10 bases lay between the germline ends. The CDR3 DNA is TGTGCCAGCAGTTTCACTGAAGGCAATCAGCCCCAGCATTTT. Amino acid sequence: CASSFTEGNQPQHF.

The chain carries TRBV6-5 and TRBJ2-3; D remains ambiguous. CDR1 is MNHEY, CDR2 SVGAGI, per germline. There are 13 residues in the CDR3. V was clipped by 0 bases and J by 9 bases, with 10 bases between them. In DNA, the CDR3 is TGTGCCAGCAGTTACTCGACGAGGCGGACGCAGTATTTT. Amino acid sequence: CASSYSTRRTQYF.

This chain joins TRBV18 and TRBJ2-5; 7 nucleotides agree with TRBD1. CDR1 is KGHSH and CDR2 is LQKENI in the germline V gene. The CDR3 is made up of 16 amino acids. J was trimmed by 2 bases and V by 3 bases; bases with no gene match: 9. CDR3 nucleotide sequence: TGTGCCAGCTCACCTTACATCGCAGGGGGTCAAGAGACCCAGTACTTC. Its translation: CASSPYIAGGQETQYF.

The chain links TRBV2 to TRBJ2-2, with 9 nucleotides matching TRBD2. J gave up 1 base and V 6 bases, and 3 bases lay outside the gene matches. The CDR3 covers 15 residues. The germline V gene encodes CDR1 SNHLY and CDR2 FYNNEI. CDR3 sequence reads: CASSRLAVNTGELFF. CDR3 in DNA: TGTGCCAGCAGCCGACTAGCGGTGAACACCGGGGAGCTGTTTTTT. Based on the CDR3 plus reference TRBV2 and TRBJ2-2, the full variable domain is EPEVTQTPSHQVTQMGQEVILRCVPISNHLYFYWYRQILGQKVEFLVSFYNNEISEKSEIFDDQFSVERPDGSNFTLKIRSTKLEDSAMYFCASSRLAVNTGELFFGEGSRLTVL.